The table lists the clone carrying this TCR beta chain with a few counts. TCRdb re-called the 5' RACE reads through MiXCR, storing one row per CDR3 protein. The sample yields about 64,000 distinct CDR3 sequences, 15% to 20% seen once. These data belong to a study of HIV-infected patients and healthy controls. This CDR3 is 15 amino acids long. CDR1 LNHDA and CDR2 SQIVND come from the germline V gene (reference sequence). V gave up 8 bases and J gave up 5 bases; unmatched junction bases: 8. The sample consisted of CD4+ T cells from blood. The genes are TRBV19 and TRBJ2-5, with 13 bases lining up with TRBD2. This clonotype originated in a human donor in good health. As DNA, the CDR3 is TGTGCCAGTCGAAGACTAGCGGGAGGTTTTGAGACCCAGTACTTC. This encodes CASRRLAGGFETQYF.